The entry below describes one TCR beta chain. Germline V gives CDR1 SQVTM, CDR2 ANQGSEA. V gave up 6 bases and J gave up 4 bases, with 13 bases separating them. The CDR3 contains 13 residues. MiXCR, run by TCRdb on the RT-PCR reads, gives a single entry per CDR3 protein. The table lists about 680,000 distinct CDR3 sequences, about 14% of them singletons. Sequencing was done on a sample of memory CD4+ T cells from blood. This chain joins TRBV29-1 and TRBJ2-1; D is possibly TRBD1 (6 bases). The clonotype comes from a female donor in good health, serving as a healthy control. CDR3 protein: CSVRQDPYNEQFF. The CDR3 DNA reads TGCAGCGTCCGACAGGACCCGTACAATGAGCAGTTCTTC.